The 3 T cell receptor beta chains below all came from one sample that was sequenced in a study of blood T cells in healthy people across ages. The use of a sample-barcoded 5' primer and a J-beta primer mix characterized a second PCR of about 7 to 12 cycles. TCRdb reanalysed the 5' RACE reads using MiXCR and keeps one entry per CDR3 protein. The repertoire consists of hundreds of thousands of distinct CDR3 sequences, with 56% occurring once and the leading ten covering 20% to 30%. Material for sequencing was blood. The origin of the receptors is a middle-aged man in good health.

This clonotype was seen only a few times. The rearrangement links TRBV7-9 to TRBJ2-1; 7 bases match TRBD2. The germline CDR1 and CDR2 sequences are SEHNR and FQNEAQ (reference sequence). This CDR3 comprises 13 residues. With V trimmed by 5 bases and J by 6 bases, 4 bases remained unmatched. The CDR3 protein is CASSRPGGNEQFF. The DNA of the CDR3 is TGTGCCAGCAGCCGACCGGGGGGCAATGAGCAGTTCTTC.

CDR3 loop: CASSAVGDNQPQHF. CDR3 DNA: TGTGCCAGCAGCGCCGTAGGAGACAATCAGCCCCAGCATTTT. V gene TRBV12-3 or TRBV12-4 combines with J gene TRBJ1-5; D unclear. Trimming pared 6 bases from V and 3 bases from J, leaving 12 bases between. The CDR3 runs to 14 residues.

The rearrangement joins TRBV7-3 to TRBJ2-1; 12 bases match TRBD2. This CDR3 is built from 16 residues. V shed 5 bases, J shed 7 bases, and the junction held 9 bases outside the gene matches. Germline CDR1 and CDR2: SGHTA and FQGTGA. The CDR3 reads CASSTRLAGDGNEQFF. DNA for the CDR3: TGTGCCAGCAGCACCCGACTAGCGGGAGATGGAAATGAGCAGTTCTTC.